This T cell receptor beta chain comes out of a study of blood T cell repertoires in COVID-19. Study background: From the United States, Italy and Spain came samples of acute and convalescent COVID-19. From T cells, B-cell-depleted T cells, or PBMCs came the material, which was cDNA or gDNA.

V lost 4 bases to trimming and J lost 4 bases, with 10 bases between them. This CDR3 region has 13 residues. As processed by the authors: Amplification from reference gene primers served as the basis for estimated nucleated cell counts. Using immunoSEQ multiplex PCR, the repertoire was profiled, and TCRdb retains in-frame clones only, with some absent. D and trimming come from the DNA, and the V and J calls and clone size come from that table. The table has about 670,000 clones, around 89% seen once. The V gene is TRBV12-3 or TRBV12-4, the J gene TRBJ1-2, with D uncertain. The clonotype was recovered from a woman in her late teens or twenties with acute or convalescent COVID-19. The sample comprised peripheral blood. The CDR3 spells CASSSAGGYGYTF. CDR3 nucleotide sequence: TGTGCCAGCAGTTCTGCCGGAGGCTATGGCTACACCTTC.